Listed below are T cell receptor beta chains from one sample, sequenced in a study of cytomegalovirus exposure and HLA in healthy donors. Profiled with immunoSEQ multiplex PCR; TCRdb holds only in-frame clones, not every one. The sample yields about 110,000 clones, around 84% seen once. Sequenced: PBMCs. The receptor source for this set is a man aged 25 to 40 in good health and CMV-seronegative. CDR3s include the opening cysteine and the closing phenylalanine or tryptophan. A D gene is named only where the DNA matches it firmly. Rows may omit the clone size; those that give it use once, few, many or a size class.

v_call,d_call,clone_size,j_call,cdr3_nt,cdr3_aa
TRBV5-1,.,.,TRBJ2-1,TGCGCCAGCAGCTTGGTGGCGGAAATCTACAATGAGCAGTTCTTC,CASSLVAEIYNEQFF
TRBV5-4,.,.,TRBJ1-1,TGTGCCAGCAGCTTAGCGGACAGCCCGAACACTGAAGCTTTCTTT,CASSLADSPNTEAFF
TRBV9,TRBD1,.,TRBJ2-1,TGTGCCAGCAGCGTTGGGACAGGGGGCTTTCCCTACAATGAGCAGTTCTTC,CASSVGTGGFPYNEQFF
TRBV7-9,.,.,TRBJ1-4,TGTGCCAGCAGCTTCTATGGGGCGGCTAATGAAAAACTGTTTTTT,CASSFYGAANEKLFF
TRBV7-2,.,.,TRBJ2-1,TGTGCCAGCAGCTTCGACAGGAGCTCCTACAATGAGCAGTTCTTC,CASSFDRSSYNEQFF
TRBV4-3,.,.,TRBJ1-2,TGCGCCAGCAGCCAAGATCCACAGTCCTATGGCTACACCTTC,CASSQDPQSYGYTF
TRBV9,TRBD1,few,TRBJ1-6,TGTGCCAGCAGCGGCTCCCGGGACAGGGGGCAATCACCCCTCCACTTT,CASSGSRDRGQSPLHF
TRBV13,TRBD1,once,TRBJ2-1,TGTGCCAGCAGCCTCCAGGGGGCGGGCAATGAGCAGTTCTTC,CASSLQGAGNEQFF
TRBV7-9,TRBD2,.,TRBJ2-1,TGTGCCAGCAGCCAACTAGCGGGAGTCAACGAGCAGTTCTTC,CASSQLAGVNEQFF
TRBV9,TRBD1,.,TRBJ1-6,TGTGCCAGCAGCGTAGCTACGGGACAGGGGAAATCACCCCTCCACTTT,CASSVATGQGKSPLHF
TRBV5-1,TRBD1,few,TRBJ2-1,TGCGCCAGCAGCTCCCTGAGACAGGGCCATGAGCAGTTCTTC,CASSSLRQGHEQFF
TRBV30,TRBD2,.,TRBJ2-4,TGTGCCTGGCGCACTAGCGGGGGTGCCAAAAACATTCAGTACTTC,CAWRTSGGAKNIQYF
TRBV28,.,.,TRBJ1-1,TGTGCCAGCAGTTTCCGGGGGAACACTGAAGCTTTCTTT,CASSFRGNTEAFF
TRBV28,TRBD1,.,TRBJ2-7,TGTGCCAGCAGGGTCACAGGGGGCCCCGGCTCCTACGAGCAGTACTTC,CASRVTGGPGSYEQYF
TRBV5-1,.,.,TRBJ2-7,TGCGCCAGCAGCTTGTACAGGGAGCCTTCCTACGAGCAGTACTTC,CASSLYREPSYEQYF
TRBV30,TRBD1,.,TRBJ1-2,TGTGCCTGGAGTACGGGACAGGGGCTGAACTATGGCTACACCTTC,CAWSTGQGLNYGYTF
TRBV6-5,.,once,TRBJ1-1,TGTGCCAGCAGTCCAGGGGACACTGAAGCTTTCTTT,CASSPGDTEAFF
TRBV19,.,.,TRBJ1-5,TGTGCCAGTAGTATCAAGGAGAATCAGCCCCAGCATTTT,CASSIKENQPQHF
TRBV28,.,.,TRBJ1-1,TGTGCCAGCAGTTTATCGGGTTACACTGAAGCTTTCTTT,CASSLSGYTEAFF
TRBV5-1,TRBD2,.,TRBJ2-1,TGCGCCAGCAGGTCCTCCGGCTTAGCGGGAGGCAACAATGAGCAGTTCTTC,CASRSSGLAGGNNEQFF
TRBV30,TRBD2,.,TRBJ2-1,TGTGCCTGGAACAAGGGGACTAGCGCCTTCCGCGAGCAGTTCTTC,CAWNKGTSAFREQFF
TRBV5-1,TRBD1,.,TRBJ1-2,TGCGCCAGCAGCTTGCCGGGACAGGGGGGTGGCTACACCTTC,CASSLPGQGGGYTF
TRBV6-5,.,few,TRBJ2-7,TGTGCCAGCAGACGTTCGACTAGAAACTACGAGCAGTACTTC,CASRRSTRNYEQYF
TRBV9,.,.,TRBJ1-2,TGTGCCAGCAGCGTAGGGGGCGGAAACTATGGCTACACCTTC,CASSVGGGNYGYTF
TRBV6-5,.,.,TRBJ1-2,TGTGCCAGCAGTGACAGCAGACGTGGCTACACCTTC,CASSDSRRGYTF
TRBV6-4,TRBD2,.,TRBJ2-1,TGTGCCAGCAGTCCGACTAGCGGGGGCTACAATGAGCAGTTCTTC,CASSPTSGGYNEQFF
TRBV27,.,few,TRBJ1-1,.,CASSSSTGSNTEAFF
TRBV25-1,.,.,TRBJ1-1,TGTGCCAGCAGTGAAGAGGGCAGCTTTAACACTGAAGCTTTCTTT,CASSEEGSFNTEAFF
TRBV10-2,.,.,TRBJ1-4,TGCGCCAGCAGGCCCGGGACAACCCCTGAGGAACTGTTTTTT,CASRPGTTPEELFF
TRBV7-9,.,.,TRBJ1-1,TGTGCCAGCAGCTTAGGACAGGCGAACACTGAAGCTTTCTTT,CASSLGQANTEAFF
TRBV5-1,.,.,TRBJ2-7,TGCGCCAGCAGACCCGTGAGCGGATCTCTCTCCTACGAGCAGTACTTC,CASRPVSGSLSYEQYF
TRBV4-1,.,.,TRBJ2-1,TGCGCCAGCAGCCAAGATCCTAGCTTCCCCTACAATGAGCAGTTCTTC,CASSQDPSFPYNEQFF
TRBV6-1,.,.,TRBJ1-5,TGTGCCAGCAGGCTCCAGGGGATAATTGAGCCCCAGCATTTT,CASRLQGIIEPQHF
TRBV2,.,.,TRBJ2-3,TGTGCCAGCAGTGAACAAGGGACTAGCACAGATACGCAGTATTTT,CASSEQGTSTDTQYF
TRBV15,.,few,TRBJ2-7,TGTGCCACCAGCAAAACTCCTTACGAGCAGTACTTC,CATSKTPYEQYF
TRBV18,TRBD2,.,TRBJ2-5,TGTGCCAGCTCACCTGGGAGGGCCATTCAAGAGACCCAGTACTTC,CASSPGRAIQETQYF
TRBV7-2,.,.,TRBJ1-3,TGTGCCAGCAGCTCAGATCACCTCTCTGGAAACACCATATATTTT,CASSSDHLSGNTIYF
TRBV5-1,TRBD2,few,TRBJ2-1,TGCGCCAGCAGCCGGACACTAGCGGGAGGCACTTACAATGAGCAGTTCTTC,CASSRTLAGGTYNEQFF
TRBV2,.,few,TRBJ2-7,TGTGCCAGCTCCATAAGGGGTGAGCAGTACTTC,CASSIRGEQYF
TRBV5-1,TRBD1,few,TRBJ2-7,TGCGCCAGCAGCAGCCTGGGACAGGGACTTGGCGAGCAGTACTTC,CASSSLGQGLGEQYF
TRBV30,TRBD2,.,TRBJ2-1,TGTGCCTGGCATACTAGCGGCTCCTACAATGAGCAGTTCTTC,CAWHTSGSYNEQFF
TRBV4-3,TRBD1,.,TRBJ2-2,TGCGCCAGCAGCCCCCGGACAGGGGGCATCGGGGAGCTGTTTTTT,CASSPRTGGIGELFF
TRBV19,TRBD1,few,TRBJ1-4,TGTGCCAGCTCATGCGGGGACAGGTGGTGTGAAAAACTGTTTTTT,CASSCGDRWCEKLFF
TRBV14,.,.,TRBJ1-2,TGTGCCAGCAGCCGAGAGTTAAATCCGACAGCGACAAACTATGGCTACACCTTC,CASSRELNPTATNYGYTF
TRBV4-3,TRBD2,few,TRBJ2-1,TGCGCCAGCAGCCAAGATCTGCTAGCGGGGGGGAGCTCCTACAATGAGCAGTTCTTC,CASSQDLLAGGSSYNEQFF
TRBV14,.,once,TRBJ2-7,TGTGCCAGCAGCCCCCCCGTTAGCAGGGACGAGCAGTACTTC,CASSPPVSRDEQYF
TRBV5-4,TRBD1,.,TRBJ2-7,TGTGCCAGCAGCCTTGACAGGGGGCGCCCCTACGAGCAGTACTTC,CASSLDRGRPYEQYF
TRBV5-1,.,.,TRBJ1-4,TGCGCCAGCAGCACCAAGATCGCACAGGGTTCGACTAATGAAAAACTGTTTTTT,CASSTKIAQGSTNEKLFF
TRBV18,TRBD2,.,TRBJ2-7,TGTGCCAGCTCACCAGGGCGGGGGGTAACCTACGAGCAGTACTTC,CASSPGRGVTYEQYF
TRBV4-1,.,.,TRBJ1-2,TGCGCCAGCACCAGGTCAGGCAGATATGATGGCTACACCTTC,CASTRSGRYDGYTF